This TCR beta chain was found in a study of CD8 T cells in ankylosing spondylitis. Overall study findings and caveats: What appeared characteristic of ankylosing spondylitis blood was a TCR beta motif of under 10 highly homologous variants.

From the 5' RACE reads, TCRdb called clonotypes with MiXCR, one entry per CDR3 protein. The sample gives a few hundred thousand distinct CDR3 sequences, 20% to 25% of which show up once; about 16% is in the top ten. A word on this clonotype: The antigen is not known.

The CDR3 has 13 residues. The V segment lost 10 bases and the J segment 2 bases; nucleotides outside the gene matches: 7. Germline-derived CDR1 and CDR2 are MDHEN and SYDVKM. V and J are TRBV28 and TRBJ2-7; 8 bases agree with TRBD1. The sample taken for sequencing was blood, either unsorted or a sorted T cell fraction (not recorded which). This clonotype was sampled from a male donor with ankylosing spondylitis. For the CDR3, the DNA is TGTGCCACCCGACAGGGGACCCCCTACGAGCAGTACTTC. Translating it yields CATRQGTPYEQYF.